These 10 T cell receptor beta chains share one sample of origin, sequenced in a study of T cell responses to AZD1222 COVID-19 vaccine. Profiling relied on immunoSEQ multiplex PCR, and the TCRdb table lists in-frame clones only, not all of them. This table holds roughly 140,000 clones, approximately 88% found once. The sequenced sample was peripheral blood, obtained on day 0 of MenACWY control vaccination. Source of these receptors: an adult in good health.

The gene calls are TRBV30 and TRBJ1-4; unclear D gene. Per germline, CDR1 GTSNPN and CDR2 SVGIG (reference sequence). V was clipped by 2 bases and J by 5 bases, with 6 bases between them. This CDR3 is 12 amino acids long. The CDR3 nucleotides are TGTGCCTGGAGTTGGATAAATGAAAAACTGTTTTTT. This encodes CAWSWINEKLFF.

J is TRBJ2-3 and V is TRBV6-5; D ambiguous. V lost 8 bases to trimming and J lost 4 bases, with 13 bases between them. This CDR3 has 13 amino acids. CDR1 and CDR2 from the germline V gene are MNHEY and SVGAGI. CDR3 amino acids: CASVGFASDTQYF. The DNA of the CDR3 is TGTGCCAGCGTAGGGTTTGCGTCAGATACGCAGTATTTT.

The chain is built from TRBV11-3 and TRBJ1-1; no clear D. In germline, CDR1 is SGHNT, CDR2 YENEEA. Trimming stripped 1 base from V and 0 bases from J, with 9 bases between. CDR3 length equals 15 residues. CDR3 coding DNA: TGTGCCAGCAGCTTAGCCTCAGCCATGAACACTGAAGCTTTCTTT. Translation: CASSLASAMNTEAFF.

The chain combines TRBV28 with TRBJ2-6; the D is unclear. Germline lookup yields CDR1 MDHEN and CDR2 SYDVKM. V shed 4 bases and J shed 2 bases, with 3 bases lying between them. There are 13 residues in the CDR3. The CDR3: CASSSPGANVLTF. In DNA form, the CDR3 reads TGTGCCAGCAGTTCTCCTGGGGCCAACGTCCTGACTTTC.

The chain recombines TRBV19 with TRBJ1-4, with 9 bases matching TRBD1. The germline V gene encodes CDR1 LNHDA and CDR2 SQIVND (reference sequence). The V segment lost 6 bases and the J segment 1 base; nucleotides outside the gene matches: 6. CDR3 size: 16 residues. The CDR3 region has the DNA TGTGCCAGTAGGGCCGGGACAGGGCGAACTAATGAAAAACTGTTTTTT. This encodes CASRAGTGRTNEKLFF. Filled out from reference TRBV19 and TRBJ1-4, the complete variable domain reads DGGITQSPKYLFRKEGQNVTLSCEQNLNHDAMYWYRQDPGQGLRLIYYSQIVNDFQKGDIAEGYSVSREKKESFPLTVTSAQKNPTAFYLCASRAGTGRTNEKLFFGSGTQLSVL.

This clone showed up just once. The chain is built from TRBV5-4 and TRBJ1-2; possibly TRBD1 for D (5 bases). Germline V gene data show CDR1 as SGHNT and CDR2 as YYREEE (reference sequence). The ends were cut back, 3 bases at V and 8 bases at J, with 14 bases in the middle. The length of the CDR3 is 13 residues. CDR3 protein: CASSSPRGVGYTF. The CDR3 coding sequence is TGTGCCAGCAGCTCGCCCCGAGGGGTCGGCTACACCTTC.

The rearrangement joins TRBV12-3 or TRBV12-4 to TRBJ1-5, with D possibly TRBD1 on 6 matching bases. The ends were cut back, 5 bases at V and 15 bases at J, with 17 bases in the middle. The CDR3 contains 12 residues. Here the CDR3 reads CASSRATGPPHF. CDR3 DNA: TGTGCCAGCAGTCGAGCTACAGGGCCTCCGCATTTT.

As regards this clone: In the same sample, other DNA sequences code for this CDR3. This rearrangement joins TRBV7-3 to TRBJ2-5, with a tentative D call TRBD1 (5 bases). The CDR3 runs 13 residues. From germline, CDR1 is SGHTA and CDR2 FQGTGA. V was pared by 5 bases and J by 0 bases, with 7 bases between. Here the CDR3 DNA reads TGTGCCAGCAGCCAGGGAAACCAAGAGACCCAGTACTTC. It encodes CASSQGNQETQYF.

The chain is built from TRBV7-2 and TRBJ2-1, with D perhaps matching TRBD1 (5 bases). The V end was cut by 2 bases, the J end by 8 bases, with 7 bases between. The CDR3 is 12 residues long. Germline assignment: CDR1 SGHTA and CDR2 FQGNSA. In DNA form, the CDR3 reads TGTGCCAGCAGCTTACAGGGTCATGAGCAGTTCTTC. This sequence encodes CASSLQGHEQFF.

The chain carries TRBV5-1 and TRBJ1-2; 8 nucleotides match TRBD1. This CDR3 is 16 amino acids long. Germline V gives CDR1 SGHRS, CDR2 YFSETQ. Germline trimming cut 2 bases from V and 9 bases from J; bases unmatched to any gene: 15. CDR3: CASSFSPGQASSSYTF. The CDR3, as DNA: TGCGCCAGCAGCTTCTCTCCGGGACAGGCGAGTTCTAGCTACACCTTC. Together with reference TRBV5-1 and TRBJ1-2, the CDR3 gives the full variable domain: KAGVTQTPRYLIKTRGQQVTLSCSPISGHRSVSWYQQTPGQGLQFLFEYFSETQRNKGNFPGRFSGRQFSNSRSEMNVSTLELGDSALYLCASSFSPGQASSSYTFGSGTRLTVV.